The next 27 T cell receptor beta chains were all read from a single sample in a study of Ad26.COV2.S vaccination and SARS-CoV-2 variants. Treatment here: some 20 received Ad26.COV2.S at low or high dose, single or two shots; about 5 received placebo; per-sample allocation not given. Each sample was drawn 63 days after the first injection (of vaccine or placebo). The data were produced by immunoSEQ multiplex PCR, yet TCRdb's version contains in-frame clones alone and is incomplete. The data hold about 440,000 clones, with roughly 87% observed a single time. Material: peripheral blood, obtained in a trial of Ad26.COV2.S vaccine versus placebo. The receptor set was obtained from a person between 18 and 60 years old who received the Ad26.COV2.S COVID-19 vaccine or a placebo.

The chain employs TRBV28 and TRBJ2-7; 7 bases line up with TRBD2. CDR1 and CDR2 from the germline V gene are MDHEN and SYDVKM. The CDR3 has 16 residues. The J segment lost 0 bases and the V segment lost 7 bases, leaving 12 bases of the junction unmatched. The CDR3 DNA follows: TGTGCCAGCAACCCCGTAGCGGGCGGACCCTCCTACGAGCAGTACTTC. This sequence encodes CASNPVAGGPSYEQYF.

The V and J genes are TRBV6-5 and TRBJ1-1; D not resolved. The germline V and J ends were trimmed by 9 bases and 2 bases, with 13 bases remaining between them. CDR1 MNHEY and CDR2 SVGAGI come from the germline V gene. The CDR3 is 13 residues long. CDR3 nucleotide sequence: TGTGCCAGTTCTTGGGAGTTTAACACTGAAGCTTTCTTT. Translating gives CASSWEFNTEAFF.

V usage is TRBV28 and J usage is TRBJ1-1, with TRBD1 identical over 9 bases. Trimming cost V 10 bases and J 7 bases; bases outside gene matches: 16. The V gene's germline CDR1 is MDHEN and CDR2 SYDVKM. CDR3 size: 15 residues. In DNA form, the CDR3 reads TGTGCCACCGCCTGGGGGAACACAGGGGGCAGTGAAGCTTTCTTT. As protein: CATAWGNTGGSEAFF.

This clone was picked up one time. The gene calls are TRBV5-1 and TRBJ2-5; the D is unclear. The germline CDR1 and CDR2 sequences are SGHRS and YFSETQ. The CDR3 spans 14 residues. V shed 0 bases and J shed 2 bases, with 8 bases lying between them. The CDR3 loop is CASSLEGFQETQYF. The CDR3 nucleotides are TGCGCCAGCAGCTTGGAAGGGTTTCAAGAGACCCAGTACTTC. Based on the CDR3 plus reference TRBV5-1 and TRBJ2-5, the full variable domain is KAGVTQTPRYLIKTRGQQVTLSCSPISGHRSVSWYQQTPGQGLQFLFEYFSETQRNKGNFPGRFSGRQFSNSRSEMNVSTLELGDSALYLCASSLEGFQETQYFGPGTRLLVL.

The chain links TRBV3-1 (or the pseudogene TRBV3-2) to TRBJ2-1; TRBD2 is a possible D gene (5 bases). The CDR3 sequence is 16 residues long. Germline-derived CDR1 and CDR2 are LGHDT and YNNKEL (reference sequence). V shed 4 bases and J shed 5 bases, with 18 bases lying between them. CDR3 protein: CASSRLRTGLNNEQFF. CDR3 DNA: TGTGCCAGCAGCCGCCTACGTACGGGGTTGAACAATGAGCAGTTCTTC.

The V gene is TRBV27, the J gene TRBJ2-7, with 10 bases matching TRBD2. The ends lost 6 bases at V and 3 bases at J; junction bases unmatched: 5. The V gene's germline CDR1 is MNHEY and CDR2 SMNVEV (reference sequence). This CDR3 spans 14 amino acids. CDR3 bases: TGTGCCAGCAGCTCTCTAGCGGGAGTCTACGAGCAGTACTTC. Translating gives CASSSLAGVYEQYF.

The chain recombines TRBV2 with TRBJ2-7, with 12 bases matching TRBD2. Germline V gene sequence: CDR1 SNHLY, CDR2 FYNNEI. The CDR3 totals 15 residues. The junction had 11 bases not matched to a gene; V was cut back by 7 bases and J by 7 bases. CDR3 loop: CASTKGAGLAGEQYF. In DNA form, the CDR3 reads TGTGCCAGCACCAAAGGTGCCGGACTAGCGGGAGAGCAGTACTTC.

The chain uses TRBV27 and TRBJ1-3; D not resolved. This CDR3 has 14 residues. V was clipped by 5 bases and J by 0 bases, with 8 bases between them. Per the germline V gene, CDR1 is MNHEY and CDR2 is SMNVEV (reference sequence). CDR3 region: CASSPRTSGNTIYF. CDR3 nucleotides: TGTGCCAGCAGTCCAAGGACCTCTGGAAACACCATATATTTT.

This chain joins TRBV9 and TRBJ1-5, with D uncertain. Germline V gene data show CDR1 as SGDLS and CDR2 as YYNGEE. The CDR3 sequence is 15 residues long. With 2 bases removed from V and 0 bases from J, the gap between germline ends came to 9 bases. The CDR3 nucleotides are TGTGCCAGCAGCGTCGACTCTTTTAGCAATCAGCCCCAGCATTTT. This translates into CASSVDSFSNQPQHF.

J is TRBJ1-2 and V is TRBV7-9, with TRBD1 matching over 7 bases. CDR3 length equals 14 residues. Germline V gene lookup returns CDR1 SEHNR and CDR2 FQNEAQ (reference sequence). Trimming at V came to 6 bases and at J to 5 bases, leaving 9 bases not matched to a gene. CDR3 DNA: TGTGCCAGCAGGGAGCAGGGGGGCCCTTATGGCTACACCTTC. This translates into CASREQGGPYGYTF.

The rearrangement links TRBV5-1 to TRBJ1-3, with D hard to call. The CDR3 contains 13 residues. Germline V gene data show CDR1 as SGHRS and CDR2 as YFSETQ. Written as DNA, the CDR3 is TGCGTTTTAAAGCGCATCTCTGGAAACACCATATATTTT. Translated: CVLKRISGNTIYF.

The chain combines TRBV28 with TRBJ1-3; TRBD1 might be the D (5 bases). Deletions cut 3 bases from V and 3 bases from J, with 12 bases between. CDR3 size: 15 residues. Germline values: CDR1 MDHEN, CDR2 SYDVKM. CDR3 bases: TGTGCCAGCAGTTTGATAGGAAGGGGTGGAAACACCATATATTTT. Translating it yields CASSLIGRGGNTIYF.

The V and J genes are TRBV2 and TRBJ2-1; the match to TRBD2 covers 7 bases. After removal of 7 bases from V and 4 bases from J, the junction contained 10 bases not matched to a gene. The germline gives CDR1 SNHLY, CDR2 FYNNEI. The CDR3 loop spans 15 amino acids. DNA of the CDR3: TGTGCCAGCACCCTGGCTAGCGGAAAATACAATGAGCAGTTCTTC. It specifies CASTLASGKYNEQFF. The entire variable domain, with the rest obtained from reference TRBV2 and TRBJ2-1, is as follows: EPEVTQTPSHQVTQMGQEVILRCVPISNHLYFYWYRQILGQKVEFLVSFYNNEISEKSEIFDDQFSVERPDGSNFTLKIRSTKLEDSAMYFCASTLASGKYNEQFFGPGTRLTVL.

The chain employs TRBV4-2 and TRBJ2-7; 13 bases line up with TRBD2. This CDR3 is 15 amino acids long. V was clipped by 3 bases and J by 6 bases; unmatched bases: 5. Per germline, CDR1 LGHNA and CDR2 YNFKEQ. CDR3 in DNA: TGTGCCAGCAGCCAGCGACTAGCGGGAGGAACCGAGCAGTACTTC. Protein sequence: CASSQRLAGGTEQYF.

This clone was recorded a few times. The chain has TRBV27 and TRBJ2-7; possible D gene TRBD2, 6 bases. This CDR3 has 14 residues. V was trimmed by 4 bases and J by 7 bases, leaving 17 bases between them. CDR1 is MNHEY and CDR2 is SMNVEV in the germline V gene (reference sequence). CDR3 protein: CASSSARDAWEQYF. The CDR3 bases are TGTGCCAGCAGTTCCGCGCGGGACGCTTGGGAGCAGTACTTC.

The V and J genes are TRBV24-1 and TRBJ2-1; either TRBD1 or TRBD2 may fit D (5 bases each). In germline, CDR1 is KGHDR, CDR2 SFDVKD. CDR3 size: 14 residues. Trimming took 6 bases from V and 6 from J, leaving 14 bases between them. The CDR3 nucleotides are TGTGCCACCAGTCTCGGGACCGCTCTCAATGAGCAGTTCTTC. Residues: CATSLGTALNEQFF.

V is TRBV2 and J is TRBJ2-1, with D uncertain. The CDR3 has 12 residues. The V end lost 6 bases, the J end lost 8 bases, and 11 bases lay between the germline ends. Germline CDR1 reads SNHLY; CDR2 reads FYNNEI. The CDR3 loop reads CASRPSVDEQFF. Here the CDR3 DNA reads TGTGCCAGCAGACCCAGCGTTGATGAGCAGTTCTTC.

The rearrangement uses TRBV5-1 and TRBJ2-7, with TRBD2 matching over 11 bases. This CDR3 comprises 15 residues. Per germline, CDR1 SGHRS and CDR2 YFSETQ. Trimming at V came to 4 bases and at J to 0 bases, leaving 3 bases not matched to a gene. The CDR3 DNA sequence: TGCGCCAGCAGCACCGGGACTAGCGGCTCCTACGAGCAGTACTTC. It encodes CASSTGTSGSYEQYF.

The CDR3 bases are TGTGCCACAGGACTAGTTAACGCCGGGGAGCTGTTTTTT. Amino acids: CATGLVNAGELFF. This chain connects TRBV7-3 to TRBJ2-2; 7 nucleotides align to TRBD2. There are 13 residues in the CDR3. The V gene's germline CDR1 is SGHTA and CDR2 FQGTGA. The J segment lost 6 bases and the V segment lost 10 bases, leaving 8 bases of the junction unmatched.

The chain uses TRBV28 and TRBJ2-1; TRBD2 matches 13 bases. The CDR3 contains 18 residues. Trimming cost V 6 bases and J 5 bases; bases outside gene matches: 13. Germline CDR1 is MDHEN and CDR2 is SYDVKM. In DNA form, the CDR3 reads TGTGCCAGCAGACCGACGACACCTGGGACTAGCGGGAACAATGAGCAGTTCTTC. It is translated as CASRPTTPGTSGNNEQFF.

The chain combines TRBV11-2 with TRBJ2-1; 8 bases line up with TRBD2. Losses at the gene ends were 3 bases for V and 9 bases for J; bases not matched to a gene: 7. Germline CDR1 is SGHAT and CDR2 is FQNNGV. The CDR3 runs to 14 residues. The CDR3 DNA is TGTGCCAGCAGCTTTCAAGCGGGAGTGGGTGAGCAGTTCTTC. This encodes CASSFQAGVGEQFF.

The chain joins TRBV30 to TRBJ2-7; the D is unclear. There are 12 residues in the CDR3. Trimming shortened V by 2 bases and J by 5 bases, and 10 bases separated the two germline ends. CDR1 and CDR2 from the germline V gene are GTSNPN and SVGIG (reference sequence). DNA of the CDR3: TGTGCCTGGAGTCCTCTAGGCCACGAGCAGTACTTC. Its protein product is CAWSPLGHEQYF. Complete variable domain (other parts from reference TRBV30 and TRBJ2-7): SQTIHQWPATLVQPVGSPLSLECTVEGTSNPNLYWYRQAAGRGLQLLFYSVGIGQISSEVPQNLSASRPQDRQFILSSKKLLLSDSGFYLCAWSPLGHEQYFGPGTRLTVT.

In this sample, this clone turned up many times. The chain uses TRBV5-1 and TRBJ2-1, with TRBD1 as a possible D gene (6 bases). V was cut by 3 bases and J by 7 bases, with 23 bases left in between. Germline V gives CDR1 SGHRS, CDR2 YFSETQ. This CDR3 is 17 amino acids long. The CDR3 DNA reads TGCGCCAGCAGCTCCTCAGGGGAGTTAAACGGGGCAAATGAGCAGTTCTTC. Its protein product is CASSSSGELNGANEQFF.

This chain joins TRBV7-2 and TRBJ2-1; 12 bases are a match to TRBD2. This CDR3 has 17 amino acids. CDR1 is SGHTA, CDR2 FQGNSA, per germline. Trimming removed 5 bases from V and 5 bases from J; junction bases left unmatched: 10. The CDR3 DNA is TGTGCCAGCAGCAAAAGGCGACTAGCGGGAGAAAACAATGAGCAGTTCTTC. Translation: CASSKRRLAGENNEQFF.

This chain joins TRBV2 and TRBJ2-3, with a possible D match to TRBD1 (5 bases). V was pared by 6 bases and J by 4 bases, with 14 bases between. Germline CDR1 and CDR2: SNHLY and FYNNEI. This CDR3 comprises 14 residues. The CDR3 loop is CASRGDRAPDTQYF. DNA for the CDR3: TGTGCCAGCAGGGGCGACAGAGCCCCAGATACGCAGTATTTT.

The chain couples TRBV6-1 to TRBJ2-4; 9 nucleotides align to TRBD2. The CDR3 runs to 21 residues. CDR1 and CDR2 (germline): MNHNS, SASEGT. Trimming took 1 base from V and 0 from J; bases not matched to a gene: 16. CDR3 region: CASSEDATGTSLRLAKNIQYF. The CDR3 nucleotides are TGTGCCAGCAGTGAAGACGCAACCGGGACTAGCTTAAGACTAGCCAAAAACATTCAGTACTTC.

The gene calls are TRBV2 and TRBJ1-6; TRBD1 might be the D (6 bases). V lost 1 base to trimming and J lost 7 bases, with 11 bases between them. CDR1 SNHLY and CDR2 FYNNEI come from the germline V gene. The length of the CDR3 is 15 residues. CDR3 protein: CASSEVTGSNSPLHF. The CDR3 DNA follows: TGTGCCAGCAGTGAAGTTACAGGGTCCAATTCACCCCTCCACTTT.